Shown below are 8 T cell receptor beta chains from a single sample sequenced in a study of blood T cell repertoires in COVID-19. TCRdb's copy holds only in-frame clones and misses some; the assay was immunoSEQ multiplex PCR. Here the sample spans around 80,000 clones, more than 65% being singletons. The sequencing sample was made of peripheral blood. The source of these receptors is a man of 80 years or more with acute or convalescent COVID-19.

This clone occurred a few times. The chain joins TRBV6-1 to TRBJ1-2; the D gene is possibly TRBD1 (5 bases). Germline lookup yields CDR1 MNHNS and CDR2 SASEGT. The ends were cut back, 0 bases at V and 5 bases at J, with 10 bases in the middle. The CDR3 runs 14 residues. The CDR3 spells CASSEAVQAYGYTF. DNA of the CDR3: TGTGCCAGCAGTGAAGCCGTACAGGCGTATGGCTACACCTTC.

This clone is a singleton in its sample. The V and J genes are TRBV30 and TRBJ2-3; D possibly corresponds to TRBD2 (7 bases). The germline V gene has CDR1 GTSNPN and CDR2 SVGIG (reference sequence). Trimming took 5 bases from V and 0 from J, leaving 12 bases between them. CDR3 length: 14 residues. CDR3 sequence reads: CAWDGGRSTDTQYF. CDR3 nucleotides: TGTGCCTGGGACGGGGGGCGGAGCACAGATACGCAGTATTTT.

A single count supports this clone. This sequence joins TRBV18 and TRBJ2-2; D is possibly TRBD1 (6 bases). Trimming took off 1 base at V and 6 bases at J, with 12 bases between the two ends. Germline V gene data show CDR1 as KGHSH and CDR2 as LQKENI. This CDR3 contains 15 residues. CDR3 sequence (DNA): TGTGCCAGCTCACCACTGGGGGCTTCACCCGGGGAGCTGTTTTTT. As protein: CASSPLGASPGELFF.

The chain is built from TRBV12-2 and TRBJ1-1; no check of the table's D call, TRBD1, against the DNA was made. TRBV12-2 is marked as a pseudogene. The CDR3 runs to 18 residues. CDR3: CASRLALRAEGGNTEAFF. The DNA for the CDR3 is TGTGCAAGTCGCTTAGCGCTCAGGGCGGAAGGCGGGAACACTGAAGCTTTCTTT.

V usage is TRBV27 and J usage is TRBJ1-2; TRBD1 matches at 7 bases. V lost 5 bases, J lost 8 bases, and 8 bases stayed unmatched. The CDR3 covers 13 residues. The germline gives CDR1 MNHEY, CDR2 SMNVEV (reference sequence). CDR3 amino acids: CASSPRDRSGYTF. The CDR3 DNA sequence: TGTGCCAGCAGTCCCCGGGACAGAAGCGGCTACACCTTC.

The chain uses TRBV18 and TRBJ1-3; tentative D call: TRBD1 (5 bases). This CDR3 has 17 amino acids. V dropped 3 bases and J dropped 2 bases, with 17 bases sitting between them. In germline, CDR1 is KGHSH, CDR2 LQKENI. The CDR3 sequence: CASSPLSKTETGNTIYF. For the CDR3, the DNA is TGTGCCAGCTCACCGCTTAGCAAGACAGAAACTGGAAACACCATATATTTT.

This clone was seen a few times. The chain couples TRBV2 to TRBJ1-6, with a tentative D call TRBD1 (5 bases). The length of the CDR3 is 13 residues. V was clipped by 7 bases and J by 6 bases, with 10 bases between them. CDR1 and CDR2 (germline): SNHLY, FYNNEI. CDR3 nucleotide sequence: TGTGCCAGCAACCAGGGTGGTAATTCACCCCTCCACTTT. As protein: CASNQGGNSPLHF.

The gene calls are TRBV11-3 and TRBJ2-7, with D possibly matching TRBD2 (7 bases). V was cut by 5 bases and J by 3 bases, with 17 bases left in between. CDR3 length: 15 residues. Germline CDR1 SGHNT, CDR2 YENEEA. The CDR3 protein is CASSQEQGLFYEQYF. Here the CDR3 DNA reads TGTGCCAGCAGCCAGGAACAGGGACTATTCTACGAGCAGTACTTC.